The sequence of this TCR beta chain was determined in a study of OX40 agonist ivuxolimab in advanced cancers. The wider study: People in dose escalation had one of these cancers: hepatocellular carcinoma, melanoma, renal cell or head and neck cancer. Therapy given before enrollment (anti-PD-1, anti-PD-L1 or anti-CTLA-4) was allowed, and under 45% had some. The study reported partial responses in three patients: one hepatocellular carcinoma, two cutaneous melanoma. General study points: The expanded peripheral T cells' antigen specificity was not determined.

The ends lost 5 bases at V and 4 bases at J; junction bases unmatched: 1. The CDR3 extends over 12 amino acids. Germline assignment: CDR1 SEHNR and CDR2 FQNEAQ (reference sequence). Data came from immunoSEQ multiplex PCR; TCRdb stores just in-frame clones and leaves some out. The sample yields some 98,000 clones, around 92% seen once. Concerning this clone itself: Its antigen is currently unknown.

The sequence came from an adult with an advanced solid tumor such as melanoma, head and neck, liver or kidney cancer. The chain links TRBV7-9 to TRBJ1-1; 7 nucleotides agree with TRBD1. Material: CD4+ or CD8+ T cells sorted from blood, obtained in a trial of the OX40 agonist ivuxolimab. CDR3 bases: TGTGCCAGCAGCCCAGGGGGCACTGAAGCTTTCTTT. Protein product: CASSPGGTEAFF.